These 32 T cell receptor beta chains were all obtained from the same sample, sequenced in a study of blood T cell repertoires in COVID-19. Produced via immunoSEQ multiplex PCR; TCRdb's table is partial and in-frame only. The sample has about 200,000 clones, roughly 84% seen once. Sequencing used peripheral blood. The receptor source for this set is a human donor in a cohort sampled during active COVID-19.

This sequence joins TRBV21-1 and TRBJ2-7; the table's TRBD2 call for D was not verified on the DNA. TRBV21-1 represents a pseudogene. This CDR3 is 17 amino acids long. In nucleotides, the CDR3 is TGTGCCAGCAGCAAAAAAGTATCGGCGGGAGTTCCCTACGAGCAGTACTTC. Protein: CASSKKVSAGVPYEQYF.

This clone was seen only a few times. CDR3 bases: TGTGCCAGCTCACCCCCACCGGGACAGGGGAATGGCTACACCTTC. It encodes CASSPPPGQGNGYTF. V gene TRBV18 combines with J gene TRBJ1-2, with 10 bases identical to TRBD1. CDR3 length: 15 residues. Germline CDR1 and CDR2: KGHSH and LQKENI. After removal of 3 bases from V and 6 bases from J, the junction contained 7 bases not matched to a gene.

The chain has TRBV28 and TRBJ2-3; 7 bases match TRBD2. The CDR3 contains 15 residues. Germline CDR1 and CDR2: MDHEN and SYDVKM. V shed 7 bases, J shed 3 bases, and the junction held 10 bases outside the gene matches. The CDR3 reads CASIPRWEGTDTQYF. The CDR3 DNA reads as TGTGCCAGCATCCCTAGGTGGGAGGGGACAGATACGCAGTATTTT.

The chain links TRBV3-1 (or the pseudogene TRBV3-2) to TRBJ2-5; D is perhaps TRBD2 (6 bases). From germline, CDR1 is LGHDT and CDR2 YNNKEL (reference sequence). The ends were cut back, 1 base at V and 2 bases at J, with 11 bases in the middle. The length of the CDR3 is 15 residues. The CDR3 region has the DNA TGTGCCAGCAGCCAAGCTCCAGGGAGGCAAGAGACCCAGTACTTC. Protein sequence: CASSQAPGRQETQYF.

CDR3 bases: TGTGCCAGTAGTATAGGACAGGGTATGAACACTGAAGCTTTCTTT. Amino acid sequence: CASSIGQGMNTEAFF. The chain uses TRBV19 and TRBJ1-1; 7 bases map to TRBD1. The CDR3 covers 15 residues. Germline loops: CDR1 LNHDA, CDR2 SQIVND (reference sequence). V was pared by 1 base and J by 0 bases, with 2 bases of the junction left unmatched.

The V call is TRBV23-1, the J call TRBJ2-7; 9 bases match TRBD1. TRBV23-1 is annotated as an ORF whose role is uncertain. The junction had 21 bases not matched to a gene; V was cut back by 6 bases and J by 0 bases. The CDR3 consists of 20 residues. For the CDR3, the DNA is TGCGCCAGCAGCTCCCCCACAGGGGGCGCAACGGCGGGTTACTCCTACGAGCAGTACTTC. This sequence encodes CASSSPTGGATAGYSYEQYF.

The chain joins TRBV20-1 to TRBJ2-1; tentative D call: TRBD1 (5 bases). The V gene lost 3 bases and the J gene lost 8 bases, with 14 bases spanning the gap. The CDR3 contains 13 residues. Germline V gene lookup returns CDR1 DFQATT and CDR2 SNEGSKA (reference sequence). The CDR3 is CSASATALDEQFF. CDR3 sequence (DNA): TGCAGTGCTAGTGCGACAGCTTTAGATGAGCAGTTCTTC.

The rearrangement links TRBV5-1 to TRBJ2-7, with 11 bases matching TRBD2. The germline CDR1 and CDR2 sequences are SGHRS and YFSETQ. This CDR3 comprises 17 residues. The J segment lost 5 bases and the V segment lost 1 base, leaving 11 bases of the junction unmatched. CDR3 sequence: CASSLRVAGGEGHEQYF. CDR3 coding DNA: TGCGCCAGCAGCTTGAGGGTAGCGGGAGGGGAGGGGCACGAGCAGTACTTC.

The chain carries TRBV4-1 and TRBJ2-3, with TRBD2 identical over 14 bases. This CDR3 contains 17 residues. CDR1 is MGHRA and CDR2 is YSYEKL in the germline V gene. The V gene end was trimmed by 4 bases and the J gene end by 2 bases; junction bases not matched to a gene: 5. The CDR3 DNA reads TGCGCCAGCAGCCCGGGACTAGCGGGAGTTAACACAGATACGCAGTATTTT. Protein: CASSPGLAGVNTDTQYF.

V gene TRBV5-1 combines with J gene TRBJ1-1, with 8 bases lining up with TRBD1. CDR1 and CDR2 from the germline V gene are SGHRS and YFSETQ. The V gene end was trimmed by 5 bases and the J gene end by 1 base; junction bases not matched to a gene: 10. The CDR3 spans 16 residues. The CDR3 nucleotides read TGCGCCAGCAGTCATTTTCCGGGACAGGAGAACACTGAAGCTTTCTTT. Translated: CASSHFPGQENTEAFF.

This clone was observed a single time. The chain uses TRBV11-3 and TRBJ2-2, with 11 bases that match TRBD1. V gave up 5 bases and J gave up 4 bases; unmatched junction bases: 6. CDR1 and CDR2 from the germline V gene are SGHNT and YENEEA. The CDR3 is 16 residues long. The DNA for the CDR3 is TGTGCCAGCAGCGCCGATGGACAGGGGGCCACCGGGGAGCTGTTTTTT. This encodes CASSADGQGATGELFF.

The chain recombines TRBV25-1 with TRBJ1-1; 9 nucleotides agree with TRBD1. The CDR3 runs 14 residues. Germline-derived CDR1 and CDR2 are MGHDK and SYGVNS. V shed 6 bases, J shed 4 bases, and the junction held 6 bases outside the gene matches. CDR3 amino acids: CASSRTGGVTEAFF. The CDR3 region has the DNA TGTGCCAGCAGCAGAACAGGGGGCGTCACTGAAGCTTTCTTT. The variable domain in full, completed from reference TRBV25-1 and TRBJ1-1, reads EADIYQTPRYLVIGTGKKITLECSQTMGHDKMYWYQQDPGMELHLIHYSYGVNSTEKGDLSSESTVSRIRTEHFPLTLESARPSHTSQYLCASSRTGGVTEAFFGQGTRLTVV.

The V gene is TRBV28, the J gene TRBJ2-7, with D perhaps matching TRBD2 (6 bases). CDR3 length: 13 amino acids. The germline gives CDR1 MDHEN, CDR2 SYDVKM. With 0 bases removed from V and 7 bases from J, the gap between germline ends came to 10 bases. In DNA, the CDR3 is TGTGCCAGCAGTTTATGCCGGGACTGTGAGCAGTACTTC. Amino acids: CASSLCRDCEQYF. Filled out from reference TRBV28 and TRBJ2-7, the complete variable domain reads DVKVTQSSRYLVKRTGEKVFLECVQDMDHENMFWYRQDPGLGLRLIYFSYDVKMKEKGDIPEGYSVSREKKERFSLILESASTNQTSMYLCASSLCRDCEQYFGPGTRLTVT.

The chain combines TRBV28 with TRBJ1-2; D is unclear. The V end was cut by 7 bases, the J end by 4 bases, with 13 bases between. The CDR3 loop spans 13 amino acids. Germline V gene sequence: CDR1 MDHEN, CDR2 SYDVKM. CDR3 in amino acids: CASNQAEFYGYTF. The CDR3 bases are TGTGCCAGCAATCAGGCCGAGTTCTATGGCTACACCTTC.

This chain uses TRBV4-2 with TRBJ2-5; D perhaps matches TRBD2 (7 bases). CDR3 length: 15 amino acids. CDR1 and CDR2 (germline): LGHNA, YNFKEQ. The germline V and J ends were trimmed by 1 base and 5 bases, with 14 bases remaining between them. The CDR3 nucleotides read TGTGCCAGCAGCCAAGGGCGGGGGCCAGAGGAGACCCAGTACTTC. Translating it yields CASSQGRGPEETQYF.

The chain has TRBV29-1 and TRBJ2-1; 7 bases match TRBD2. In germline, CDR1 is SQVTM, CDR2 ANQGSEA. There are 16 residues in the CDR3. J was trimmed by 6 bases and V by 4 bases; bases with no gene match: 15. CDR3 residues: CSVVTSFGERGNEQFF. CDR3 in DNA: TGCAGCGTTGTGACTAGCTTTGGGGAACGTGGCAATGAGCAGTTCTTC.

The gene calls are TRBV27 and TRBJ2-7; D unclear. In germline, CDR1 is MNHEY, CDR2 SMNVEV (reference sequence). The germline V and J ends were trimmed by 0 bases and 3 bases, with 6 bases remaining between them. The CDR3 is made up of 13 amino acids. DNA for the CDR3: TGTGCCAGCAGTTTATCGAAGCACTACGAGCAGTACTTC. This translates into CASSLSKHYEQYF.

This clone occurred a few times. Written as DNA, the CDR3 is TGTGCCAGCAGCCAAGATTTTAGCGGGAGGTCCTACAATGAGCAGTTCTTC. Translating it yields CASSQDFSGRSYNEQFF. The chain couples TRBV4-2 to TRBJ2-1, with 10 bases matching TRBD2. The trim removed 0 bases at V and 1 base at J, leaving 3 bases unmatched. Germline V gives CDR1 LGHNA, CDR2 YNFKEQ. This CDR3 is 17 amino acids long.

The genes are TRBV6-5 and TRBJ2-1; 12 nucleotides agree with TRBD2. CDR1 MNHEY and CDR2 SVGAGI come from the germline V gene. There are 15 residues in the CDR3. J lost 6 bases, V lost 0 bases, and 0 bases had no gene match. The chain's CDR3 is CASSYSTSGSNEQFF. For the CDR3, the DNA is TGTGCCAGCAGTTACTCGACTAGCGGGAGCAATGAGCAGTTCTTC.

The gene calls are TRBV6-2 or TRBV6-3 and TRBJ2-5; D possibly corresponds to TRBD2 (5 bases). Looked up from germline, CDR1 is MNHEY and CDR2 is SVGEGT. The CDR3 length is 15 residues. Trimming left V 2 bases short and J 5 bases short, with 15 bases between. CDR3 sequence: CASSYAGLSSETQYF. The CDR3 nucleotides read TGTGCCAGCAGTTACGCTGGACTGAGTTCGGAGACCCAGTACTTC.

The CDR3 DNA sequence: TGTGCCACCAGCAGAGGAGGTAGCGGGAGCCCGTACGAGCAGTACTTC. Amino acids: CATSRGGSGSPYEQYF. The chain recombines TRBV15 with TRBJ2-7, with 9 bases identical to TRBD2. J gave up 4 bases and V 1 base, and 8 bases lay outside the gene matches. The CDR3 contains 16 residues. CDR1 LNHNV and CDR2 YYDKDF come from the germline V gene (reference sequence).

The chain links TRBV27 to TRBJ1-1, with D possibly TRBD1 on 6 matching bases. The germline V and J ends were trimmed by 4 bases and 3 bases, with 18 bases remaining between them. Germline V gene data show CDR1 as MNHEY and CDR2 as SMNVEV (reference sequence). The CDR3 runs 16 residues. This chain's CDR3 is CASSYRPTGFYTEAFF. The CDR3 coding sequence is TGTGCCAGCAGTTATCGTCCGACAGGCTTTTACACTGAAGCTTTCTTT.

The V gene is TRBV4-1, the J gene TRBJ1-1; TRBD1 matches 8 bases. The CDR3 has 14 amino acids. The trim removed 4 bases at V and 1 base at J, leaving 2 bases unmatched. Germline-derived CDR1 and CDR2 are MGHRA and YSYEKL. The CDR3 DNA reads as TGCGCCAGCAGCCTAGGACAGGGGAACACTGAAGCTTTCTTT. Protein product: CASSLGQGNTEAFF.

Of note for this clone: The sample holds other DNA sequences that translate to the same CDR3. CDR3 sequence reads: CASSRQGNQPQHF. CDR3 DNA: TGTGCCAGCAGCAGACAGGGAAATCAGCCCCAGCATTTT. The rearrangement links TRBV12-3 or TRBV12-4 to TRBJ1-5; 7 bases are a match to TRBD1. This CDR3 has 13 amino acids. The V segment lost 6 bases and the J segment 4 bases; nucleotides outside the gene matches: 3.

The V call is TRBV6-5, the J call TRBJ2-5, with a possible D match to TRBD1 (6 bases). This CDR3 is 15 amino acids long. Deletions cut 6 bases from V and 3 bases from J, with 17 bases between. Looked up from germline, CDR1 is MNHEY and CDR2 is SVGAGI. This CDR3 reads CASSPTGSMEETQYF. In DNA form, the CDR3 reads TGTGCCAGCAGCCCAACAGGGTCGATGGAAGAGACCCAGTACTTC.

V and J are TRBV28 and TRBJ2-7, with D unclear. CDR3 length: 13 residues. Looked up from germline, CDR1 is MDHEN and CDR2 is SYDVKM. Trimming took 5 bases from V and 2 from J, leaving 10 bases between them. Written as DNA, the CDR3 is TGTGCCAGCAGTAGCCCCACCGCCTACGAGCAGTACTTC. This translates into CASSSPTAYEQYF.

This chain uses TRBV25-1 with TRBJ1-2, with TRBD1 matching over 7 bases. Unmatched junction bases numbered 4, after V lost 4 bases and J lost 8 bases. CDR3 size: 12 residues. Germline assignment: CDR1 MGHDK and CDR2 SYGVNS. In nucleotides, the CDR3 is TGTGCCAGCAGTGGACAGGGACGAGGCTACACCTTC. This codes for CASSGQGRGYTF.

This clone came up a few times. The rearrangement links TRBV4-1 to TRBJ2-7; 9 nucleotides agree with TRBD1. Trimming took 6 bases from V and 2 from J; bases not matched to a gene: 8. CDR1 is MGHRA, CDR2 YSYEKL, per germline. This CDR3 is built from 15 residues. The CDR3 DNA reads TGCGCCAGCAGTGACCCCGGGACAGGGACCTACGAGCAGTACTTC. Translation: CASSDPGTGTYEQYF.

The rearrangement uses TRBV3-1 (or the pseudogene TRBV3-2) and TRBJ2-5; 10 bases agree with TRBD2. Germline assignment: CDR1 LGHDT and CDR2 YNNKEL (reference sequence). The CDR3 totals 17 residues. The junction had 8 bases not matched to a gene; V was cut back by 0 bases and J by 4 bases. The CDR3 DNA is TGTGCCAGCAGCCAAGAAGCTAGCGGGAGAAGGGGAGAGACCCAGTACTTC. It codes for CASSQEASGRRGETQYF.

On this clone: The same CDR3 also results from other DNA sequences found in this sample. This chain connects TRBV18 to TRBJ1-6, with 9 bases that match TRBD1. CDR1 and CDR2 from the germline V gene are KGHSH and LQKENI. The CDR3 has 16 amino acids. With V trimmed by 6 bases and J by 3 bases, 6 bases remained unmatched. The CDR3 coding sequence is TGTGCCAGCTCTCGGGACAGGGCGAGCTATAATTCACCCCTCCACTTT. Amino acid sequence: CASSRDRASYNSPLHF.

The chain couples TRBV28 to TRBJ2-7; possibly TRBD1 for D (5 bases). The CDR3 spans 15 residues. The germline gives CDR1 MDHEN, CDR2 SYDVKM. V was clipped by 6 bases and J by 5 bases, with 20 bases between them. The CDR3 DNA is TGTGCCAGCAGACAAGTAAGGTCAGGGTTCAACGAGCAGTACTTC. As protein: CASRQVRSGFNEQYF.

This clone appeared a single time. The chain recombines TRBV10-3 with TRBJ2-5; 7 bases are shared with TRBD1. Germline V gene sequence: CDR1 ENHRY, CDR2 SYGVKD. V lost 3 bases to trimming and J lost 2 bases; unmatched junction nucleotides: 9. The length of the CDR3 is 16 residues. The CDR3 coding sequence is TGTGCCATCAGTGACCCTCCTAGGGACAGACAAGAGACCCAGTACTTC. Amino acids: CAISDPPRDRQETQYF.